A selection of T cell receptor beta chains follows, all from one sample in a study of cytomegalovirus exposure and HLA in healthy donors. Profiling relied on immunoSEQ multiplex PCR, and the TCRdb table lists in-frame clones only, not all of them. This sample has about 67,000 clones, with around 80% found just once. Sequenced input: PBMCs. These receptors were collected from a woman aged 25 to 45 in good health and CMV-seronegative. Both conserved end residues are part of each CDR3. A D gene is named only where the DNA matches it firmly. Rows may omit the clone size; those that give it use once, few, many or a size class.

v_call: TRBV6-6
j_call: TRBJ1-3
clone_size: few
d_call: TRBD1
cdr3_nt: TGTGCCACTTGGACAGGGAAGTTGTCTGGAAACACCATATATTTT
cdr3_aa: CATWTGKLSGNTIYF

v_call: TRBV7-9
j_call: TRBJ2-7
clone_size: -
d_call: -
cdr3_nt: TGTGCCAGTTCCGGGGACTGGCAACTCTACGAGCAGTACTTC
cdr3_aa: CASSGDWQLYEQYF

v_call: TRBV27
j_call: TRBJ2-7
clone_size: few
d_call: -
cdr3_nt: TGTGCCAGCAGTTCATCCCTGAGCGCTTGGGAGCAGTACTTC
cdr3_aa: CASSSSLSAWEQYF

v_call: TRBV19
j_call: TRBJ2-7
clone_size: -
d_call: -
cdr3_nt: TGTGCCAGTAGTATAGTCGGGGTACGCGAGCAGTACTTC
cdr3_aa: CASSIVGVREQYF

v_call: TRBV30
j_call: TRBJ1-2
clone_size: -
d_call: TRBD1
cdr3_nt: TGTGCCTGGGGGAGGGACAGGGGAAGATATGGCTACACCTTC
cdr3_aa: CAWGRDRGRYGYTF

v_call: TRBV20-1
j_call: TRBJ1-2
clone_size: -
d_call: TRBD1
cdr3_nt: TGCAGTGGGTGGACAGGGTATCGCTACACCTTC
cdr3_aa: CSGWTGYRYTF

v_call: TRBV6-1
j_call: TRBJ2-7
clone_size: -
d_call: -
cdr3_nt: TGTGCCAGCAGCGGCAGGAATTCCTTCACCTACGAGCAGTACTTC
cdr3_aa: CASSGRNSFTYEQYF

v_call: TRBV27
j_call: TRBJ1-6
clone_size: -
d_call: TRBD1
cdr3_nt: TGTGCCAGCAGTTACAGGGGGAGAAATTCACCCCTCCACTTT
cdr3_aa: CASSYRGRNSPLHF

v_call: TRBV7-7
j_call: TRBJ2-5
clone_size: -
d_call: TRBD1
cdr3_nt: TGTGCCAGCAGCCCAGGGACAGATCAAGAGACCCAGTACTTC
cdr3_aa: CASSPGTDQETQYF

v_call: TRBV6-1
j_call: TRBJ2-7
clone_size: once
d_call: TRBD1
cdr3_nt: TGTGCCAGCAGTGCCCGGACAGGTTCTTCCGAGCAGTACTTC
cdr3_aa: CASSARTGSSEQYF

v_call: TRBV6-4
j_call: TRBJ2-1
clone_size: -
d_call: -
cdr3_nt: TGTGCCAGCAGTGAAGTCTCAGGGTCTAACAATGAGCAGTTCTTC
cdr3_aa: CASSEVSGSNNEQFF

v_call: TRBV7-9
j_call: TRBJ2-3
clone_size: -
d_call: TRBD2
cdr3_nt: TGTGCCAGCAGCTTAGTTACCGGGGGGACAGATACGCAGTATTTT
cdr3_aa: CASSLVTGGTDTQYF

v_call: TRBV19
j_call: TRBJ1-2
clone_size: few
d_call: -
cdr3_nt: TGTGCCAGTAGTATCCCAGGGGTGGACTATGGCTACACCTTC
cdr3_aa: CASSIPGVDYGYTF

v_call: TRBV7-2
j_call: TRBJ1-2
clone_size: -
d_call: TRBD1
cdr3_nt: TGTGCCAGCAGCTTAGGGGACAGGGGCTATGGCTACACCTTC
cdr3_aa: CASSLGDRGYGYTF

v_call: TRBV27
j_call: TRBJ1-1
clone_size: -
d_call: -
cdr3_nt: TGTGCCAGCAGTTCCTCAGGGATCGGAACTGAAGCTTTCTTT
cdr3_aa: CASSSSGIGTEAFF

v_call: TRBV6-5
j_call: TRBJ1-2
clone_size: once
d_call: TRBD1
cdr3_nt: TGTGCCAGCAGTTACGGGACAGGCGTAGTTGGCTACACCTTC
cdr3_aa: CASSYGTGVVGYTF

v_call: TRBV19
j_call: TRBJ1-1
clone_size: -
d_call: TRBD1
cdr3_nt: TGTGCCAGTAGTCGCTGGGACAGGATGAACACTGAAGCTTTCTTT
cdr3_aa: CASSRWDRMNTEAFF

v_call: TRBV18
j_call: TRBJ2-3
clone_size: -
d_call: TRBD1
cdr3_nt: TGTGCCAGCTCACCTTGGGACAGCTCCACAGATACGCAGTATTTT
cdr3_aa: CASSPWDSSTDTQYF

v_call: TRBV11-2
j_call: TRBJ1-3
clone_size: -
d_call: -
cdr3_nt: TGTGCCAGCAGCTTAGTCGGGGGGAACACCATATATTTT
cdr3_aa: CASSLVGGNTIYF

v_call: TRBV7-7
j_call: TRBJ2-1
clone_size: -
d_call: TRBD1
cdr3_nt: TGTGCCAGCAGCTCCGCGGCGACAGGGATCGAGGAGCAGTTCTTC
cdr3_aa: CASSSAATGIEEQFF

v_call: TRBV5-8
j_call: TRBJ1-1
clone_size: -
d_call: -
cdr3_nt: TGTGCCAGCAGCTTGTCTCAGGGGATGGCTGAAGCTTTCTTT
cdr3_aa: CASSLSQGMAEAFF

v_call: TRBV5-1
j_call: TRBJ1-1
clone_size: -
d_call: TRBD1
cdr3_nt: TGCGCCAGCAGCCTGAAGCAGGGGGACACTGAAGCTTTCTTT
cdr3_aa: CASSLKQGDTEAFF

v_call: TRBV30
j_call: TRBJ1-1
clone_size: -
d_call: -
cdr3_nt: TGTGCCTGGAGTGTATCCAAGAACACTGAAGCTTTCTTT
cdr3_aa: CAWSVSKNTEAFF

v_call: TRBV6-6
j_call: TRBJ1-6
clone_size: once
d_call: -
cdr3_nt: TGTGCCAGCAGTTACGGACAGAGCTATAATTCACCCCTCCACTTT
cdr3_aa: CASSYGQSYNSPLHF

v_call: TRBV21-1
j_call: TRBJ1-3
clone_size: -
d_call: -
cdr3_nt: TGTGCCAGCAGCGAAAAAAAATTCAGGGGTCTAGCTGGAAACACCATATATTTT
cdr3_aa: CASSEKKFRGLAGNTIYF

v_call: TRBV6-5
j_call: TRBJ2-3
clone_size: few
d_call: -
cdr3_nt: TGTGCCAGCAGTTACTCTGGGGGGAGCACAGATACGCAGTATTTT
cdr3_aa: CASSYSGGSTDTQYF

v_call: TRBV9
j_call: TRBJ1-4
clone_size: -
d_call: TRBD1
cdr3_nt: TGTGCCAGCAGCGCGGACAGGGATGAAAAACTGTTTTTT
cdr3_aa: CASSADRDEKLFF

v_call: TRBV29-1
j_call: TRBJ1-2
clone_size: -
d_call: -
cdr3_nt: TGCAGCGTTGGAATGTCCCCAGGGTACGACTATGGCTACACCTTC
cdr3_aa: CSVGMSPGYDYGYTF

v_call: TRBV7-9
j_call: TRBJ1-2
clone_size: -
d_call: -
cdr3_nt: TGTGCCAGCAGCTCCAGGGGCTATGGCTACACCTTC
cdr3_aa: CASSSRGYGYTF

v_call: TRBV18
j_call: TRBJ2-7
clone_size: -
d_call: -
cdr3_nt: TGTGCCAGCTCACCAACCGGACAGCTCTTCTACGAGCAGTACTTC
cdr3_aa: CASSPTGQLFYEQYF

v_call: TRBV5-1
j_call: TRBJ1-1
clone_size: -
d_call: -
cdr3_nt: TGCGCCAGCAGCTTGGGAGTGGCAGGGGACACTGAAGCTTTCTTT
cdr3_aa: CASSLGVAGDTEAFF

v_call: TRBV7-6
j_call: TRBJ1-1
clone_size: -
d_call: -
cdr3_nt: TGTGCCAGCAGCTCCCTAGGACAGTTGAACACTGAAGCTTTCTTT
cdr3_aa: CASSSLGQLNTEAFF

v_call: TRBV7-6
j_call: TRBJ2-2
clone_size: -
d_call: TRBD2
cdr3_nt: TGTGCCAGCAGCCCAGGGCGAGCGGGGATCACCGGGGAGCTGTTTTTT
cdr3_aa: CASSPGRAGITGELFF

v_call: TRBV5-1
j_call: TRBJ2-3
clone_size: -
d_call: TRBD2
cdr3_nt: TGCGCCAGCAGCTTGAGGGGACTAGCGAGTGGGGATACGCAGTATTTT
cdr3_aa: CASSLRGLASGDTQYF

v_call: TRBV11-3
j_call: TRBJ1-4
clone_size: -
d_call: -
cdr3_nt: TGTGCCAGCAGCCAGAGTAAGATGGAGTCACAAGGCGAAAAACTGTTTTTT
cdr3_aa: CASSQSKMESQGEKLFF

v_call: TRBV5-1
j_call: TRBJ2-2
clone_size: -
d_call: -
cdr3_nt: TGCGCCAGCAGCTTGTCAATTGCCGGGGAGCTGTTTTTT
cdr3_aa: CASSLSIAGELFF

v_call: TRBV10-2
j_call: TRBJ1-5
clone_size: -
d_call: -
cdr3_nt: TGCGCCAGCAGAGACACCAGCAATCAGCCCCAGCATTTT
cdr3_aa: CASRDTSNQPQHF

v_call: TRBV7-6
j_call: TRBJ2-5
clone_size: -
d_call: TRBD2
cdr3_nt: TGTGCCAGCAGCCCGGCTAGCGGGGGGCCGGAGACCCAGTACTTC
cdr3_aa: CASSPASGGPETQYF

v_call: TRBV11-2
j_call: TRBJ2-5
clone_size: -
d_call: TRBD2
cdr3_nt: TGTGCCAGCAGCCCAGGGCCTGGGACTAGCGGGGGGGTTCCAGACTTC
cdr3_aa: CASSPGPGTSGGVPDF

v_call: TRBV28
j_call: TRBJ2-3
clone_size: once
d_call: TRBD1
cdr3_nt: TGTGCCAGCAGTCGCTCCGGGACAGGGGCGACAGATACGCAGTATTTT
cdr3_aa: CASSRSGTGATDTQYF

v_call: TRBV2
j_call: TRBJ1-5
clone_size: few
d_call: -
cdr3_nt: TGTGCCAGCAGTGAAGAAGGGGGACGCAATCAGCCCCAGCATTTT
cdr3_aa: CASSEEGGRNQPQHF

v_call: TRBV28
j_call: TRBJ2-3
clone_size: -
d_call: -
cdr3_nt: TGTGCCAGCAGTTCCCGGGACACTAGCACAGATACGCAGTATTTT
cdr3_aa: CASSSRDTSTDTQYF

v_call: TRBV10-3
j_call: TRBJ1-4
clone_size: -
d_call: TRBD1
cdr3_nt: TGTGCCATCAAATCCGGGACAGGGCCTGAAAAACTGTTTTTT
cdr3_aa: CAIKSGTGPEKLFF

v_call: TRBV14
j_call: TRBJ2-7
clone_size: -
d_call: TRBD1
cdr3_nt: TGTGCCAGCAGCCAAGATCAGGAGACAGGGGTTGAGGAGCAGTACTTC
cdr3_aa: CASSQDQETGVEEQYF

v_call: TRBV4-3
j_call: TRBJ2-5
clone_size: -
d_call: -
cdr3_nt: TGCGCCAGCAGCCAAGATTGGGGGGAAGAGACCCAGTACTTC
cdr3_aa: CASSQDWGEETQYF

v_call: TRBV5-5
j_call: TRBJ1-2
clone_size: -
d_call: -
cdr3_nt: TGTGCCAGCAGGGACGGGATGGCCGGGGGTGTCTATGGCTACACCTTC
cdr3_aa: CASRDGMAGGVYGYTF

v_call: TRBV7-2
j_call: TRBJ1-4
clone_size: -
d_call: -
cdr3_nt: TGTGCCAGCAGCTTGCAGGGTACCCTTTCTGAAAAACTGTTTTTT
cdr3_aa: CASSLQGTLSEKLFF

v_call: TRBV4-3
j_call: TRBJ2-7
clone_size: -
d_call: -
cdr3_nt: TGCGCCAGCAGCCAAGTGCCGGGGAACTCCTACGAGCAGTACTTC
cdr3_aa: CASSQVPGNSYEQYF